These T cell receptor beta chains were read from a single sample in a study of cytomegalovirus exposure and HLA in healthy donors. TCRdb's copy holds only in-frame clones and misses some; the assay was immunoSEQ multiplex PCR. The data hold around 67,000 clones, with 55% to 80% observed a single time. The sample comprised PBMCs. Receptor source: a woman between 45 and 65 years old in good health and CMV-seronegative. Each CDR3 is given with its conserved first and last residue. Fields, in order: clone size, CDR3 length, D gene, V gene, J gene, CDR3 protein, CDR3 DNA. D genes are given only for firm matches. A clone size is listed for some rows: how often the clone was seen (once, few, many), or a class if it is expanded.

few	17	TRBD2	TRBV19	TRBJ2-7	CASGGMTSGNGVAEQYF	TGTGCCAGTGGGGGAATGACTAGCGGGAATGGGGTGGCCGAGCAGTACTTC
medium-sized	14	NA	TRBV10-3	TRBJ1-1	CAISTKNQQELAFF	TGTGCCATCAGCACGAAAAACCAACAGGAATTAGCTTTCTTT
once	13	TRBD1	TRBV7-3	TRBJ1-2	CASSLTGTGAGTF	TGTGCCAGCAGCTTAACCGGGACAGGGGCTGGTACCTTC
NA	13	NA	TRBV6-5	TRBJ2-7	CASRSQDPYEQYF	TGTGCCAGCCGCTCACAGGATCCCTACGAGCAGTACTTC
NA	14	NA	TRBV2	TRBJ1-4	CASDPGLRGEKLFF	TGTGCCAGCGATCCAGGGTTGCGTGGTGAAAAACTGTTTTTT
few	13	NA	TRBV7-8	TRBJ1-1	CASSSGGNTEAFF	TGTGCCAGCAGCTCCGGGGGGAACACTGAAGCTTTCTTT
NA	15	TRBD2	TRBV4-3	TRBJ2-3	CASSQPLLAGSRLYF	TGCGCCAGCAGCCAGCCTCTACTAGCGGGCTCAAGGCTGTATTTT
NA	13	TRBD1	TRBV5-1	TRBJ1-1	CASSGTANTEAFF	TGCGCCAGCAGTGGGACAGCGAACACTGAAGCTTTCTTT
few	15	NA	TRBV5-6	TRBJ1-1	CASSLEVDRNTEAFF	TGTGCCAGCAGCTTGGAGGTCGACAGAAACACTGAAGCTTTCTTT
NA	14	NA	TRBV5-6	TRBJ2-1	CASTPRGGTDEQFF	TGTGCCAGCACCCCCCGGGGGGGGACAGATGAGCAGTTCTTC
NA	13	NA	TRBV28	TRBJ2-3	CASRETATNTQYF	TGTGCCAGCAGGGAGACAGCAACTAATACGCAGTATTTT
once	13	TRBD2	TRBV7-2	TRBJ2-7	CASSFRGSNEQYF	TGTGCCAGCAGCTTCCGCGGGAGTAACGAGCAGTACTTC
NA	16	TRBD2	TRBV5-6	TRBJ2-7	CASSSPGLAGDYEQYF	TGTGCCAGCAGCTCCCCGGGACTAGCGGGAGACTACGAGCAGTACTTC
NA	15	NA	TRBV4-2	TRBJ2-7	CASSQDIRTAYEQYF	TGTGCCAGCAGCCAAGATATTCGGACAGCCTACGAGCAGTACTTC
NA	16	NA	TRBV5-4	TRBJ2-2	CASSLGPGTNTGELFF	TGTGCCAGCAGCTTGGGGCCAGGGACGAACACCGGGGAGCTGTTTTTT
once	15	TRBD1	TRBV29-1	TRBJ2-2	CSAEGGQGVSGELFF	TGCAGCGCTGAGGGTGGACAGGGGGTGTCCGGGGAGCTGTTTTTT
NA	17	TRBD2	TRBV5-1	TRBJ2-5	CASSLVSSGSGSETQYF	TGCGCCAGCAGCTTGGTGTCTAGCGGATCAGGGTCAGAGACCCAGTACTTC
NA	12	NA	TRBV6-5	TRBJ1-6	CATGTAHSPLHF	TGTGCTACGGGGACTGCCCATTCACCCCTCCACTTT
once	16	TRBD1	TRBV6-6	TRBJ2-2	CASSLTGGPNTGELFF	TGTGCCAGCAGTCTTACAGGGGGCCCTAACACCGGGGAGCTGTTTTTT
NA	13	TRBD1	TRBV7-2	TRBJ1-1	CASSSQGESEAFF	TGTGCCAGCAGCTCGCAGGGGGAATCTGAAGCTTTCTTT
once	13	NA	TRBV30	TRBJ2-1	CAWVKQGYNEQFF	TGTGCCTGGGTCAAACAGGGCTACAATGAGCAGTTCTTC
NA	15	TRBD1	TRBV6-5	TRBJ1-6	CASSRGQGNNSPLHF	TGTGCCAGCAGCCGCGGACAGGGGAATAATTCACCCCTCCACTTT
NA	15	NA	TRBV19	TRBJ1-4	CASSISTGFDEKLFF	TGTGCCAGTAGTATCTCAACGGGTTTTGACGAAAAACTGTTTTTT
few	12	NA	TRBV30	TRBJ2-7	CAWSVLAYEQYF	TGTGCCTGGAGTGTACTGGCCTACGAGCAGTACTTC
NA	15	NA	TRBV5-1	TRBJ1-3	CASSTQPSSGNTIYF	TGCGCCAGCAGCACACAGCCGAGCTCTGGAAACACCATATATTTT
NA	15	NA	TRBV7-9	TRBJ2-1	CASSLAASLYNEQFF	TGTGCCAGCAGCTTAGCCGCTAGCCTTTACAATGAGCAGTTCTTC
NA	15	TRBD2	TRBV28	TRBJ2-7	CASSPRVRAGDEQYF	TGTGCCAGCAGCCCCAGGGTTAGGGCGGGAGACGAGCAGTACTTC
few	14	NA	TRBV7-8	TRBJ2-5	CANSRRGNQETQYF	TGTGCCAACTCTCGTAGGGGGAACCAAGAGACCCAGTACTTC
medium-sized	11	NA	TRBV11-3	TRBJ1-1	CASSRDTEAFF	TGTGCCAGCAGCCGTGACACTGAAGCTTTCTTT
NA	11	NA	TRBV29-1	TRBJ1-2	CSVLIPGGYTF	TGCAGCGTTCTTATCCCCGGGGGCTACACCTTC
NA	14	NA	TRBV5-4	TRBJ2-5	CASSETTYQETQYF	TGTGCCAGCAGCGAAACTACGTACCAAGAGACCCAGTACTTC
NA	15	TRBD2	TRBV4-1	TRBJ2-1	CASTRGGGLFDEQFF	TGCGCCAGCACCCGCGGCGGGGGGCTCTTCGATGAGCAGTTCTTC
NA	14	NA	TRBV29-1	TRBJ1-4	CSVEGGEGYEKLFF	TGCAGCGTTGAAGGGGGGGAAGGGTATGAAAAACTGTTTTTT
NA	15	TRBD2	TRBV7-9	TRBJ2-7	CASSPLADRAYEQYF	TGTGCCAGCAGCCCCCTAGCGGACCGTGCATACGAGCAGTACTTC
NA	11	NA	TRBV6-5	TRBJ2-3	CASSPGTPEYF	TGTGCCAGCAGTCCCGGGACTCCCGAGTATTTT
few	13	NA	TRBV5-1	TRBJ2-5	CASSSTPGETQYF	TGCGCCAGCAGCTCCACCCCCGGGGAGACCCAGTACTTC
NA	14	NA	TRBV5-4	TRBJ1-3	CASNPGDSGNTIYF	TGTGCCAGCAACCCGGGGGACTCTGGAAACACCATATATTTT
NA	12	NA	TRBV28	TRBJ2-1	CASSQTPIEQFF	TGTGCCAGCAGCCAGACTCCCATAGAGCAGTTCTTC
few	14	NA	TRBV7-8	TRBJ1-2	CASSPRVTNYGYTF	TGTGCCAGCAGCCCTCGGGTCACCAACTATGGCTACACCTTC
NA	12	NA	TRBV10-1	TRBJ1-1	CASIQGSTEAFF	TGCGCCAGCATCCAGGGAAGCACTGAAGCTTTCTTT
NA	16	NA	TRBV4-3	TRBJ2-5	CASSQDLRGGEETQYF	TGCGCCAGCAGCCAAGATCTCAGGGGAGGGGAAGAGACCCAGTACTTC
NA	15	TRBD1	TRBV6-5	TRBJ2-2	CASRLTGGDTGELFF	TGTGCCAGCAGACTGACAGGGGGCGACACCGGGGAGCTGTTTTTT
NA	15	NA	TRBV10-1	TRBJ2-3	CASSGGGQITDTQYF	TGCGCCAGCAGCGGAGGGGGACAGATCACAGATACGCAGTATTTT
few	15	TRBD1	TRBV10-3	TRBJ1-1	CAISVNQGAETEAFF	TGTGCCATCAGTGTGAACCAGGGGGCCGAGACTGAAGCTTTCTTT
NA	13	TRBD1	TRBV5-1	TRBJ1-1	CASLAGGSTEAFF	TGCGCCAGCTTGGCAGGGGGTTCCACTGAAGCTTTCTTT
NA	16	TRBD2	TRBV4-1	TRBJ2-3	CASSQGGLAGPDTQYF	TGCGCCAGCAGCCAAGGGGGGCTAGCGGGACCAGATACGCAGTATTTT
NA	12	NA	TRBV5-1	TRBJ2-5	CASSRDFGTQYF	TGCGCCAGCAGTCGGGACTTCGGGACCCAGTACTTC
once	15	TRBD1	TRBV9	TRBJ2-7	CASSARGQGIYEQYF	TGTGCCAGCAGTGCACGGGGACAGGGGATCTACGAGCAGTACTTC
NA	12	NA	TRBV29-1	TRBJ1-5	CSVGQDNQPQHF	TGCAGCGTTGGGCAGGACAATCAGCCCCAGCATTTT